This T cell receptor beta chain originates from a study of cytomegalovirus exposure and HLA in healthy donors. Profiling relied on immunoSEQ multiplex PCR, and the TCRdb table lists in-frame clones only, not all of them. The data contain over 150,000 clones, nearly 90% of them seen just once; the ten biggest clones take up 10%. The ends lost 2 bases at V and 4 bases at J; junction bases unmatched: 7. Germline-derived CDR1 and CDR2 are SNHLY and FYNNEI. This CDR3 comprises 16 residues. Sequencing was performed on PBMCs. This clonotype was obtained from a woman aged 18-29 years in good health and CMV-seropositive. The chain links TRBV2 to TRBJ1-2, with 10 bases fitting TRBD1. CDR3 amino acids: CASSESDRGLIYGYTF. In nucleotides, the CDR3 is TGTGCCAGCAGTGAATCCGACAGGGGGCTCATCTATGGCTACACCTTC.